This is a list of T cell receptor beta chains from one sample in a study of blood T cells in healthy people across ages. MiXCR, applied by TCRdb to the 5' RACE reads, yields one record per CDR3 protein. The sample has hundreds of thousands of distinct CDR3 sequences, 56% seen once. Sequencing was done on a sample of blood. The receptors were gathered from a man in his forties or fifties in good health. CDR3s leave out the opening cysteine and the closing phenylalanine or tryptophan.

>TRBV7-9
ASRPTPGPNTYEQY
>TRBV3-1
ASSQFRDYQETQY
>TRBV27
ASSPHGTPAYEQY
>TRBV3-1
ASSQSVGASDTQY
>TRBV3-1
ASSQEGWDSVISSSGEQY
>TRBV7-9
ASSMDSHTDTQY
>TRBV11-2
ASSLLSPRTDTQY
>TRBV28
ASSPPPSGIQY
>TRBV20-1
SARDWLQETQY
>TRBV7-2
ASSLEGRGSPLH
>TRBV13
ASSLNPDTQY
>TRBV4-2
ASSPPDRDEQF
>TRBV28
ASSTLLAHSGANVLT
>TRBV7-2
ASSLRQGIDEQY